Below, 21 T cell receptor beta chains from the same sample are listed, as sequenced in a study of blood T cell repertoires in COVID-19. TCRdb keeps only in-frame clones here, not all; method: immunoSEQ multiplex PCR. This repertoire shows some 180,000 clones, roughly nine tenths found once; its top ten account for about a fifth. The sequenced material came from peripheral blood. The receptors were sampled from a man in his 70s with active or convalescent COVID-19.

This rearrangement joins TRBV9 to TRBJ1-2; 8 bases are a match to TRBD1. The CDR3 runs to 14 residues. V was clipped by 4 bases and J by 7 bases; unmatched bases: 9. CDR1 SGDLS and CDR2 YYNGEE come from the germline V gene. This chain's CDR3 is CASSSGQGTSGYTF. The CDR3 DNA reads as TGTGCCAGCAGCTCCGGACAGGGCACCAGTGGCTACACCTTC.

Note on this clone: Possible read error: a much larger clone is one base away. The V call is TRBV3-1 (or the pseudogene TRBV3-2), the J call TRBJ2-3; TRBD1 might be the D (6 bases). This CDR3 spans 15 amino acids. The germline V and J ends were trimmed by 4 bases and 0 bases, with 11 bases remaining between them. Germline V lookup: CDR1 LGHDT, CDR2 YNNKEL (reference sequence). The CDR3 sequence: CASSPWTDSTDTQYF. As DNA, the CDR3 is TGTGCCAGCAGCCCCTGGACAGATAGCACAGATACGCAGTATTTT.

The CDR3 sequence: CASTPVYSGANVLTF. DNA for the CDR3: TGCGCCAGCACCCCCGTGTACTCTGGGGCCAACGTCCTGACTTTC. V and J are TRBV5-1 and TRBJ2-6; D not resolved. The germline gives CDR1 SGHRS, CDR2 YFSETQ. The CDR3 totals 15 residues. The ends were cut back, 6 bases at V and 0 bases at J, with 10 bases in the middle. Drawing the rest from reference TRBV5-1 and TRBJ2-6, the complete variable domain is KAGVTQTPRYLIKTRGQQVTLSCSPISGHRSVSWYQQTPGQGLQFLFEYFSETQRNKGNFPGRFSGRQFSNSRSEMNVSTLELGDSALYLCASTPVYSGANVLTFGAGSRLTVL.

V gene TRBV11-2 combines with J gene TRBJ2-1; 9 bases line up with TRBD2. The germline gives CDR1 SGHAT, CDR2 FQNNGV. V was clipped by 3 bases and J by 7 bases; unmatched bases: 10. The CDR3 is 16 amino acids. The CDR3, as DNA: TGTGCCAGCAGCTTCCAGGGGCCGGGACTAGCTAATGAGCAGTTCTTC. It translates to CASSFQGPGLANEQFF.

This clone has only a few counts. The chain combines TRBV5-8 with TRBJ1-3; D is unclear. V lost 6 bases and J lost 7, with 14 bases in between. Looked up from germline, CDR1 is SGHTS and CDR2 is YDEGEE. CDR3 length equals 13 residues. The CDR3 loop reads CASTLGVWNTIYF. CDR3 nucleotides: TGTGCCAGCACCCTCGGGGTCTGGAACACCATATATTTT.

The chain recombines TRBV6-5 with TRBJ2-1, with 7 bases aligning to TRBD2. With V trimmed by 0 bases and J by 7 bases, 3 bases remained unmatched. The germline gives CDR1 MNHEY, CDR2 SVGAGI. This CDR3 has 14 residues. The chain's CDR3 is CASSYSVGGNEQFF. The DNA of the CDR3 is TGTGCCAGCAGTTACTCCGTGGGGGGGAATGAGCAGTTCTTC.

This chain links TRBV3-1 (or the pseudogene TRBV3-2) with TRBJ2-1; 12 nucleotides match TRBD2. V lost 0 bases to trimming and J lost 5 bases; unmatched junction nucleotides: 5. Germline CDR1 and CDR2: LGHDT and YNNKEL (reference sequence). The CDR3 is 17 residues long. The CDR3 spells CASSQDEGLAGHNEQFF. The CDR3 nucleotides read TGTGCCAGCAGCCAAGATGAGGGACTAGCGGGCCACAATGAGCAGTTCTTC.

This clone appeared a few times. This sequence joins TRBV7-2 and TRBJ1-3, with a tentative D call TRBD1 (5 bases). There are 16 residues in the CDR3. V dropped 5 bases and J dropped 2 bases, with 16 bases sitting between them. Per the germline V gene, CDR1 is SGHTA and CDR2 is FQGNSA. CDR3 loop: CASSPGGTQPGNTIYF. CDR3 coding DNA: TGTGCCAGCAGCCCAGGCGGGACGCAACCTGGAAACACCATATATTTT.

This chain uses TRBV30 with TRBJ1-4, with D hard to call. Germline values: CDR1 GTSNPN, CDR2 SVGIG (reference sequence). CDR3 length equals 13 residues. V was cut by 3 bases and J by 6 bases, with 11 bases left in between. CDR3 nucleotides: TGTGCCTGGAGCCCAGACACGGATGAAAAACTGTTTTTT. This encodes CAWSPDTDEKLFF. Full variable domain (missing parts from reference TRBV30 and TRBJ1-4): SQTIHQWPATLVQPVGSPLSLECTVEGTSNPNLYWYRQAAGRGLQLLFYSVGIGQISSEVPQNLSASRPQDRQFILSSKKLLLSDSGFYLCAWSPDTDEKLFFGSGTQLSVL.

CDR3 region: CASSLVDRGRTNSPLHF. For the CDR3, the DNA is TGTGCCAGCAGCTTGGTGGACAGGGGGCGCACGAATTCACCCCTCCACTTT. The V call is TRBV5-6, the J call TRBJ1-6; 11 positions agree with TRBD1. This CDR3 has 17 amino acids. Germline CDR1 is SGHDT and CDR2 is YYEEEE. The V segment lost 0 bases and the J segment 7 bases; nucleotides outside the gene matches: 6.

This clone was counted a single time. The chain recombines TRBV7-2 with TRBJ1-2; 9 bases are a match to TRBD1. The CDR3 consists of 15 residues. V trimming: 5 bases; J trimming: 6 bases; junction bases outside the gene matches: 10. CDR1 and CDR2 from the germline V gene are SGHTA and FQGNSA. The CDR3 region has the DNA TGTGCCAGCAGCGTTGACAGGGGGGCCTACGATGGCTACACCTTC. Protein: CASSVDRGAYDGYTF.

This clone turned up a few times. This chain connects TRBV14 to TRBJ2-1, with 7 bases lining up with TRBD2. The CDR3 totals 18 residues. V was clipped by 1 base and J by 5 bases; unmatched bases: 14. Germline-derived CDR1 and CDR2 are SGHDN and FVKESK. The CDR3 spells CASSQVGSSGHMNNEQFF. The DNA for the CDR3 is TGTGCCAGCAGCCAAGTGGGGTCTAGCGGACATATGAACAATGAGCAGTTCTTC.

The genes are TRBV3-1 (or the pseudogene TRBV3-2) and TRBJ1-2, with 8 positions matching TRBD1. The CDR3 is 13 amino acids. CDR1 is LGHDT and CDR2 is YNNKEL in the germline V gene (reference sequence). Trimming removed 3 bases from V and 8 bases from J; junction bases left unmatched: 5. The CDR3 spells CASSHGQGGGYTF. Written as DNA, the CDR3 is TGTGCCAGCAGCCATGGACAGGGCGGAGGCTACACCTTC.

V gene TRBV6-1 combines with J gene TRBJ1-2; D might be TRBD1 (5 bases). CDR3 length equals 14 residues. Germline CDR1 reads MNHNS; CDR2 reads SASEGT. The V and J ends lost 2 bases and 5 bases respectively, with 12 bases between them. Written as DNA, the CDR3 is TGTGCCAGCAGTGAAATTCTACAGGAATATGGCTACACCTTC. Translation gives CASSEILQEYGYTF.

This sequence joins TRBV5-1 and TRBJ2-1; 8 bases are a match to TRBD1. CDR3 length: 14 amino acids. Germline CDR1 SGHRS, CDR2 YFSETQ. The V segment lost 4 bases and the J segment 3 bases; nucleotides outside the gene matches: 3. The chain's CDR3 is CASSMTGVYNEQFF. The CDR3 DNA reads TGCGCCAGCAGCATGACAGGGGTCTACAATGAGCAGTTCTTC.

The chain recombines TRBV5-1 with TRBJ1-6, with 10 bases matching TRBD1. Trimming took 5 bases from V and 10 from J; bases not matched to a gene: 6. The CDR3 covers 14 residues. CDR1 and CDR2 (germline): SGHRS, YFSETQ. CDR3 nucleotide sequence: TGCGCCAGCAGGCCCGGGACAGGGGAATCACCCCTCCACTTT. This codes for CASRPGTGESPLHF.

This clone was observed a few times. This chain joins TRBV18 and TRBJ1-5; D unclear. V gave up 3 bases and J gave up 9 bases, with 18 bases separating them. This CDR3 has 15 amino acids. Germline CDR1 and CDR2: KGHSH and LQKENI. The CDR3 DNA reads TGTGCCAGCTCACCCTCGGACGCTAGGGAGGGGCCCCAGCATTTT. The encoded protein is CASSPSDAREGPQHF.

The genes are TRBV2 and TRBJ1-1; TRBD1 matches 7 bases. CDR1 is SNHLY, CDR2 FYNNEI, per germline. The CDR3 length is 15 residues. The ends lost 6 bases at V and 4 bases at J; junction bases unmatched: 11. The CDR3 sequence is CASRETGAPGTEAFF. The CDR3, as DNA: TGTGCCAGCAGAGAAACAGGGGCCCCGGGCACTGAAGCTTTCTTT.

The V gene is TRBV18, the J gene TRBJ2-5, with D uncertain. The CDR3 spans 11 residues. CDR1 KGHSH and CDR2 LQKENI come from the germline V gene. V lost 6 bases, J lost 5 bases, and 7 bases lay in between. The DNA for the CDR3 is TGTGCCAGCTCGGGCCTCGAGACCCAGTACTTC. Protein sequence: CASSGLETQYF.

This chain uses TRBV7-2 with TRBJ1-1; 8 bases map to TRBD1. J gave up 5 bases and V 5 bases, and 13 bases lay outside the gene matches. From germline, CDR1 is SGHTA and CDR2 FQGNSA. The CDR3 runs 16 residues. The CDR3 here is CASSPGGGLTATEAFF. DNA for the CDR3: TGTGCCAGCAGCCCAGGGGGCGGGTTAACAGCGACTGAAGCTTTCTTT.

This sequence joins TRBV18 and TRBJ2-5; D might be TRBD2 (5 bases). Germline-derived CDR1 and CDR2 are KGHSH and LQKENI. Trimming pared 2 bases from V and 5 bases from J, leaving 12 bases between. The CDR3 loop spans 14 amino acids. Here the CDR3 reads CASSPNSGIETQYF. The CDR3 region has the DNA TGTGCCAGCTCACCAAACTCCGGGATTGAGACCCAGTACTTC.